These 21 T cell receptor beta chains share one sample of origin, sequenced in a study of CD8 T cells in ankylosing spondylitis. A single record per CDR3 protein comes from TCRdb applying MiXCR to the 5' RACE reads. The sample includes some 140,000 distinct CDR3 sequences, 7.3% seen only once; the top ten take 9.5% to 15%. Sequenced material: blood, either unsorted or a sorted T cell fraction (not recorded which). The receptor set was obtained from a female donor with ankylosing spondylitis or in good health (not recorded which).

The table lists this clonotype with many counts. The gene calls are TRBV11-1 and TRBJ1-5, with D uncertain. Trimming left V 3 bases short and J 2 bases short, with 20 bases between. This CDR3 has 18 amino acids. Germline lookup yields CDR1 SGHAT and CDR2 FQDESV (reference sequence). In DNA, the CDR3 is TGTGCCAGCAGCTTGGCGAGACTTGGTGTCGGGGGCAATCAGCCCCAGCATTTT. Its translation: CASSLARLGVGGNQPQHF.

This clonotype appeared many times. The rearrangement uses TRBV20-1 and TRBJ2-1; D is possibly TRBD2 (7 bases). The CDR3 consists of 13 residues. The germline CDR1 and CDR2 sequences are DFQATT and SNEGSKA (reference sequence). The V end lost 4 bases, the J end lost 2 bases, and 9 bases lay between the germline ends. CDR3 sequence (DNA): TGCAGTGCTACGGGGGGCACCTACAATGAGCAGTTCTTC. Protein sequence: CSATGGTYNEQFF.

This chain uses TRBV11-2 with TRBJ2-3; D perhaps matches TRBD2 (6 bases). Trimming pared 3 bases from V and 2 bases from J, leaving 12 bases between. There are 15 residues in the CDR3. Germline assignment: CDR1 SGHAT and CDR2 FQNNGV. In DNA form, the CDR3 reads TGTGCCAGCAGCTTGGGGAGGAGACCCACAGATACGCAGTATTTT. Translated, it gives CASSLGRRPTDTQYF. Based on the CDR3 plus reference TRBV11-2 and TRBJ2-3, the full variable domain is EAGVAQSPRYKIIEKRQSVAFWCNPISGHATLYWYQQILGQGPKLLIQFQNNGVVDDSQLPKDRFSAERLKGVDSTLKIQPAKLEDSAVYLCASSLGRRPTDTQYFGPGTRLTVL.

This clonotype was picked up many times. This rearrangement joins TRBV29-1 to TRBJ1-2; D not resolved. Trimming removed 6 bases from V and 3 bases from J, with 8 bases in between. The length of the CDR3 is 11 residues. Per germline, CDR1 SQVTM and CDR2 ANQGSEA. CDR3 sequence: CSVERYYGYTF. The CDR3, as DNA: TGCAGCGTGGAGAGATACTATGGCTACACCTTC.

This clonotype was found many times. CDR3 loop: CASSRSGGADNEQFF. As DNA, the CDR3 is TGTGCCAGCAGCCGTAGCGGGGGGGCAGACAATGAGCAGTTCTTC. The chain couples TRBV3-1 to TRBJ2-1, with 11 bases aligning to TRBD2. Germline V lookup: CDR1 LGHDT, CDR2 YNNKEL (reference sequence). This CDR3 region has 15 residues. The V segment lost 4 bases and the J segment 5 bases; nucleotides outside the gene matches: 4.

This clonotype has at least ten counts. The chain joins TRBV20-1 to TRBJ2-6; D unclear. The germline V and J ends were trimmed by 5 bases and 0 bases, with 5 bases remaining between them. The length of the CDR3 is 13 residues. Germline V lookup: CDR1 DFQATT, CDR2 SNEGSKA (reference sequence). The CDR3 spells CSAEDSGANVLTF. CDR3 nucleotides: TGCAGTGCTGAAGACTCTGGGGCCAACGTCCTGACTTTC.

This clonotype was found many times. The genes are TRBV5-1 and TRBJ2-5; 7 bases match TRBD1. V lost 4 bases, J lost 4 bases, and 10 bases stayed unmatched. The CDR3 consists of 15 residues. Germline CDR1 reads SGHRS; CDR2 reads YFSETQ. CDR3 sequence: CASSVERGRGETQYF. Written as DNA, the CDR3 is TGCGCCAGCAGCGTAGAGAGGGGGCGTGGAGAGACCCAGTACTTC.

This clonotype has at least ten counts. This sequence joins TRBV29-1 and TRBJ1-2, with D hard to call. The germline V gene has CDR1 SQVTM and CDR2 ANQGSEA. Trimming stripped 6 bases from V and 3 bases from J, with 8 bases between. CDR3 length equals 11 residues. The CDR3 loop reads CSVQTDYGYTF. The CDR3, as DNA: TGCAGCGTCCAGACGGACTATGGCTACACCTTC.

There are a few counts of this clonotype. The J gene is TRBJ2-4, the V gene TRBV7-9, with D possibly matching TRBD2 (6 bases). The CDR3 runs 14 residues. The germline V gene has CDR1 SEHNR and CDR2 FQNEAQ (reference sequence). V was cut by 8 bases and J by 0 bases, with 11 bases left in between. The chain's CDR3 is CASGPGVAKNIQYF. The CDR3, as DNA: TGTGCCAGCGGACCGGGGGTAGCCAAAAACATTCAGTACTTC. Together with reference TRBV7-9 and TRBJ2-4, the CDR3 gives the full variable domain: DTGVSQNPRHKITKRGQNVTFRCDPISEHNRLYWYRQTLGQGPEFLTYFQNEAQLEKSRLLSDRFSAERPKGSFSTLEIQRTEQGDSAMYLCASGPGVAKNIQYFGAGTRLSVL.

This clonotype was detected many times. J is TRBJ2-1 and V is TRBV20-1; the match to TRBD2 covers 9 bases. The germline V gene encodes CDR1 DFQATT and CDR2 SNEGSKA (reference sequence). Unmatched junction bases numbered 4, after V lost 1 base and J lost 9 bases. CDR3 size: 13 residues. The CDR3 DNA reads TGCAGTGCTAGAGTGGCGGGGGGGACTGAGCAGTTCTTC. Protein product: CSARVAGGTEQFF.

To note about this clonotype: Possible read error: a much larger clone is one base away. J is TRBJ2-2 and V is TRBV27; D might be TRBD2 (6 bases). The CDR3 is made up of 14 amino acids. Trimming cost V 4 bases and J 6 bases, with 12 bases left between them. Germline CDR1 and CDR2: MNHEY and SMNVEV (reference sequence). CDR3 bases: TGTGCCAGCAGTTCCCAGGGAGGCGCCGGGGAGCTGTTTTTT. Translation: CASSSQGGAGELFF.

This clonotype was counted ten times or more. V gene TRBV7-9 combines with J gene TRBJ2-1; possible D gene TRBD1, 5 bases. This CDR3 has 14 amino acids. CDR1 is SEHNR and CDR2 is FQNEAQ in the germline V gene (reference sequence). V dropped 8 bases and J dropped 2 bases, with 13 bases sitting between them. CDR3 sequence: CASENLGPYNEQFF. The CDR3 coding sequence is TGTGCCAGCGAGAATTTGGGGCCCTACAATGAGCAGTTCTTC.

This clonotype occurred many times. V and J are TRBV20-1 and TRBJ2-7, with 16 bases that match TRBD2. J was trimmed by 5 bases and V by 2 bases; bases with no gene match: 12. The germline V gene has CDR1 DFQATT and CDR2 SNEGSKA (reference sequence). The CDR3 sequence is 18 residues long. The CDR3 here is CSARTGTSGGAYSNEQYF. The CDR3 DNA sequence: TGCAGTGCTAGAACCGGGACTAGCGGGGGGGCCTATTCAAACGAGCAGTACTTC.

V and J are TRBV30 and TRBJ1-1; D perhaps matches TRBD1 (6 bases). Germline CDR1 reads GTSNPN; CDR2 reads SVGIG (reference sequence). V lost 3 bases, J lost 0 bases, and 17 bases lay in between. The CDR3 consists of 16 residues. CDR3 loop: CAWSFLGHDMNTEAFF. Written as DNA, the CDR3 is TGTGCCTGGAGCTTCCTGGGACACGACATGAACACTGAAGCTTTCTTT.

In this sample, this clonotype turned up many times. The genes are TRBV4-3 and TRBJ1-3, with 7 bases identical to TRBD1. The CDR3 is 16 residues long. Germline V lookup: CDR1 LGHNA, CDR2 YSLEER. Trimming cost V 3 bases and J 3 bases; bases outside gene matches: 8. The CDR3 loop is CASSQLGQSGGNTIYF. In DNA form, the CDR3 reads TGCGCCAGCAGCCAGTTGGGACAGTCGGGTGGAAACACCATATATTTT.

The table lists this clonotype with a few counts. A much larger clone sits a single nucleotide away, making a read error possible. The chain is built from TRBV5-1 and TRBJ2-3; D is uncertain. Germline loops: CDR1 SGHRS, CDR2 YFSETQ. The V and J ends lost 2 bases and 0 bases respectively, with 7 bases between them. The CDR3 totals 14 residues. The CDR3 loop reads CASSFVASTDTQYF. The DNA of the CDR3 is TGCGCCAGCAGCTTTGTCGCTAGCACAGATACGCAGTATTTT.

The chain links TRBV4-1 to TRBJ2-1; D gene uncertain. Germline values: CDR1 MGHRA, CDR2 YSYEKL. The CDR3 is 13 residues long. The V end lost 1 base, the J end lost 10 bases, and 11 bases lay between the germline ends. CDR3 residues: CASSQGWLEEQFF. In nucleotides, the CDR3 is TGCGCCAGCAGCCAAGGATGGCTTGAGGAGCAGTTCTTC.

The table lists this clonotype with many counts. The chain couples TRBV2 to TRBJ1-2; no firm D call. The ends were cut back, 4 bases at V and 4 bases at J, with 10 bases in the middle. The CDR3 runs 13 residues. The germline gives CDR1 SNHLY, CDR2 FYNNEI. Written as DNA, the CDR3 is TGTGCCAGCAGTGTTGAGACGGTCTATGGCTACACCTTC. Translation: CASSVETVYGYTF.

This clonotype was recorded at least ten times. The chain is built from TRBV30 and TRBJ2-1; D is tentatively TRBD1 or TRBD2 (5 bases each). The V gene's germline CDR1 is GTSNPN and CDR2 SVGIG (reference sequence). The CDR3 is 13 residues long. The V end lost 1 base, the J end lost 7 bases, and 11 bases lay between the germline ends. For the CDR3, the DNA is TGTGCCTGGAGTGAGGGACGTTTGAATGAGCAGTTCTTC. This codes for CAWSEGRLNEQFF.

This clonotype was seen more than once but under ten times. V gene TRBV12-3 or TRBV12-4 combines with J gene TRBJ2-1; 9 nucleotides agree with TRBD2. V gave up 1 base and J gave up 7 bases; unmatched junction bases: 14. CDR3 length: 18 amino acids. This CDR3 is CASSLGIGGGGPRNEQFF. The CDR3 coding sequence is TGTGCCAGCAGTTTAGGGATTGGCGGGGGGGGCCCACGTAATGAGCAGTTCTTC.

The chain links TRBV19 to TRBJ2-5, with D perhaps matching TRBD1 (6 bases). Trimming removed 7 bases at V and 2 bases at J, with 14 bases between. The CDR3 covers 14 residues. CDR1 is LNHDA, CDR2 SQIVND, per germline (reference sequence). As DNA, the CDR3 is TGTGCCAGTATTGGTTCAGGGGCTCAAGAGACCCAGTACTTC. It is translated as CASIGSGAQETQYF.